The clone carrying this TCR beta chain occurred many times. Its antigen is not identified. In TCRdb, the 5' RACE reads were re-called with MiXCR into one record per CDR3 protein. The sample yields 700,000 or so distinct CDR3 sequences, around 8.6% seen once. CDR3 size: 16 residues. The V end lost 5 bases, the J end lost 4 bases, and 20 bases lay between the germline ends. Germline assignment: CDR1 LGHDT and CDR2 YNNKEL (reference sequence). This entry comes from a study of identical twins. Study-level points and caveats: Invariant MAIT and iNKT cells are populations that could partly confound zero-insertion analyses. Clonotypes of the beta chain that were abundant in cord blood carried fewer insertions (memory repertoires showed none).

This sample also belongs to another study, concerning yellow fever vaccine responses in identical twins.

Material for sequencing was PBMCs. This chain connects TRBV3-1 to TRBJ2-5; TRBD2 might be the D (5 bases). This sequence was found in a woman between 18 and 30 years old in good health. The CDR3 loop is CASSAPGNPLGETQYF. CDR3 nucleotides: TGTGCCAGCAGCGCGCCCGGGAACCCGCTAGGAGAGACCCAGTACTTC.